One T cell receptor beta chain is described in this entry. Its antigen target is currently unknown. Base qualities are missing; no much larger clone stands one base away. This sample is part of a study of T cell responses to AZD1222 COVID-19 vaccine (dated by TCRdb to 2020 to 2023). About the study as a whole: Because spike-specific TCR depth and breadth did not differ between the two schedules, AZD1222 recipients who got a second dose at roughly 4 weeks were pooled with those who got a second dose at roughly 12 weeks. TCR sequencing covered 230 or so trial participants: about 210 given two doses of AZD1222 and 26 given two doses of MenACWY control vaccine. Enrollment into the trials was organized by age into subgroups of 18-55, 56-69 and 70-plus years, and those subgroups contained roughly 140, 27 and 60 TCR-sequenced participants, respectively.

What the time point label conveys for this sample: baseline before first vaccination. Samples from vaccinated people were obtained from the UK trials COV001 and COV002, which included a single-blind randomized controlled phase 2/3 trial of AZD1222 (ChAdOx1 nCoV-19) in healthy adults. For TCRbeta chain sequencing, PBMC samples from trial participants were taken at day 0 and at day 28 after the second dose. The CDR3 regions of human TCRbeta chains were analyzed by immunosequencing. As for the original processing: TCRs in the repertoires were matched against a reference library of SARS-CoV-2-specific TCRs that had been generated with the MIRA antigen-specificity platform. Breadth was defined as the fraction of unique TCRs that were SARS-CoV-2-associated, and depth was defined as the fraction of total T cells that were SARS-CoV-2-associated. Using the MIRA data, each spike-specific TCR was mapped to the spike region that the TCR reacts to and placed in a CD4 or CD8 class. Log10-transformed breadth and depth values were compared by one-way ANOVA with Sidak's multiple comparisons tests. TCRdb mirrors the immuneACCESS table, restricted to in-frame sequences. Some clones are absent from its copies; in checked studies, under half trace to an unresolved V gene, and the reason for the others is unknown. V, J and clone size were drawn from that table, and D and trimming were deduced from the DNA. This sample lists about 190,000 clones; approximately 90% were detected once. The ten largest clonotypes hold 0.99% of the sample.

The investigation overall reported the following: Because no day 14 peak-response samples were available, repertoires were characterized only after the peak T cell response. Conclusions about previously exposed vaccinees are limited, since just six or seven AZD1222 recipients were seropositive for SARS-CoV-2 at baseline. Participants were mostly white British, with more females than males. The authors suggested clonal diversity may have been underestimated. In the small 56-69-year group, the increase in depth fell short of significance, most likely because of low power. Vaccine-associated CD4 TCRs spanned the whole spike protein, with dominant responses in regions 160-218 and 743-854. Reportedly, almost half of the unique spike-specific TCRs recognized epitopes lying outside the regions that are mutated in the B.1.351 and B.1.1.7 variants. Spike-specific TCR breadth and depth rose significantly after two AZD1222 doses compared with day 0 and with MenACWY recipients.

Reading from cysteine to phenylalanine, the CDR3 counts 14 amino acids. CDR3 DNA only is kept here, 42 bases in frame from base 1. In the germline V gene (reference sequence), CDR1 corresponds to LNHDA and CDR2 to SQIVND. V is shortened by 2 bases, J by 9 bases, and the region joining them spans 11 bases. Specimen: peripheral blood, collected on day 0 of AZD1222 vaccination. This chain is built from TRBV19 and TRBJ1-6, with the D segment identity uncertain. The sequence came from an adult in good health. CDR3 protein: CASSIHGASSPLHF. The DNA sequence is TGTGCCAGTAGTATACATGGAGCTTCTTCACCCCTCCACTTT.